This passage covers 17 T cell receptor beta chains from one sample sequenced in a study of blood T cell repertoires in COVID-19. The data were produced by immunoSEQ multiplex PCR, yet TCRdb's version contains in-frame clones alone and is incomplete. Found here are a few hundred thousand clones, 70% to 90% of them singletons; the top ten hold over 1.5%. Specimen: PBMCs or T cells enriched from blood (not recorded which). The receptors derive from a woman aged 40 to 55 who had recovered from COVID-19.

The CDR3: CASRPASGYNEQFF. CDR3 bases: TGCGCCAGCAGACCGGCTAGCGGTTACAATGAGCAGTTCTTC. The chain carries TRBV10-2 and TRBJ2-1; 7 bases are shared with TRBD2. Losses at the gene ends were 6 bases for V and 4 bases for J; bases not matched to a gene: 6. CDR1 and CDR2 (germline): WSHSY, SAAADI. This CDR3 is built from 14 residues.

The V gene is TRBV7-2, the J gene TRBJ2-7, with 8 positions matching TRBD1. V lost 0 bases, J lost 0 bases, and 7 bases stayed unmatched. Germline CDR1 reads SGHTA; CDR2 reads FQGNSA. CDR3 size: 17 residues. In nucleotides, the CDR3 is TGTGCCAGCAGCTTAGCAAATACAGGGGGTTTCTCCTACGAGCAGTACTTC. As protein: CASSLANTGGFSYEQYF.

The count of this clone is one. J is TRBJ2-1 and V is TRBV9; TRBD2 aligns across 7 bases. There are 14 residues in the CDR3. The trim removed 3 bases at V and 4 bases at J, leaving 4 bases unmatched. Looked up from germline, CDR1 is SGDLS and CDR2 is YYNGEE. For the CDR3, the DNA is TGTGCCAGCAGCGCGGACGGGAGGTACAATGAGCAGTTCTTC. It is translated as CASSADGRYNEQFF.

V and J are TRBV6-1 and TRBJ1-5; 9 nucleotides align to TRBD1. V lost 1 base, J lost 6 bases, and 1 base stayed unmatched. Per the germline V gene, CDR1 is MNHNS and CDR2 is SASEGT. The CDR3 consists of 14 residues. The CDR3 nucleotides are TGTGCCAGCAGTGAAGGGACAGGGGTTCAGCCCCAGCATTTT. It specifies CASSEGTGVQPQHF.

The chain recombines TRBV12-3 or TRBV12-4 with TRBJ1-1, with D unresolved. This CDR3 spans 13 amino acids. Deletions cut 5 bases from V and 5 bases from J, with 12 bases between. The DNA of the CDR3 is TGTGCCAGCAGTCGAGGGTGGGAAACTGAAGCTTTCTTT. As protein: CASSRGWETEAFF.

V gene TRBV19 combines with J gene TRBJ1-1, with TRBD1 identical over 9 bases. CDR3 length: 17 residues. Losses at the gene ends were 3 bases for V and 10 bases for J; bases not matched to a gene: 18. CDR1 and CDR2 (germline): LNHDA, SQIVND (reference sequence). The CDR3 region is CASSIPGTGFATRGAFF. CDR3 in DNA: TGTGCCAGTAGTATTCCTGGGACAGGGTTCGCAACCAGGGGAGCTTTCTTT.

CDR3: CASSQDRQAAYF. The DNA for the CDR3 is TGTGCCAGCAGCCAAGATCGACAGGCGGCGTATTTT. The V and J genes are TRBV4-2 and TRBJ1-3; weak D call: TRBD1 (6 bases). The ends were cut back, 0 bases at V and 16 bases at J, with 13 bases in the middle. Germline values: CDR1 LGHNA, CDR2 YNFKEQ. The CDR3 sequence is 12 residues long.

Details on this clone: Different DNA sequences within this sample yield the same CDR3. The V gene is TRBV27, the J gene TRBJ2-1; no firm D call. CDR1 and CDR2 from the germline V gene are MNHEY and SMNVEV (reference sequence). V was shortened by 2 bases and J by 0 bases, with 5 bases between the two germline ends. The CDR3 is 14 amino acids. As DNA, the CDR3 is TGTGCCAGCAGTTTAGCGTCCTCCTACAATGAGCAGTTCTTC. Amino acids: CASSLASSYNEQFF.

The chain combines TRBV13 with TRBJ2-5; D is undetermined. Germline V gene sequence: CDR1 PRHDT, CDR2 FYEKMQ (reference sequence). There are 14 residues in the CDR3. V gave up 3 bases and J gave up 5 bases, with 13 bases separating them. The CDR3 region is CASSFGFSGETQYF. The DNA for the CDR3 is TGTGCCAGCAGCTTCGGGTTTAGTGGCGAGACCCAGTACTTC.

V usage is TRBV5-1 and J usage is TRBJ2-7; TRBD2 matches at 10 bases. CDR1 and CDR2 (germline): SGHRS, YFSETQ. The CDR3 is 15 amino acids. The ends lost 2 bases at V and 3 bases at J; junction bases unmatched: 5. CDR3 DNA sequence: TGCGCCAGCAGCTTACTAGCGGGACCCGTCTACGAGCAGTACTTC. Its protein is CASSLLAGPVYEQYF.

The rearrangement joins TRBV7-9 to TRBJ1-1; D unresolved. With 5 bases removed from V and 5 bases from J, the gap between germline ends came to 12 bases. The CDR3 totals 13 residues. The germline CDR1 and CDR2 sequences are SEHNR and FQNEAQ (reference sequence). The CDR3 loop is CASSLIRGTEAFF. CDR3 bases: TGTGCCAGCAGCCTGATCCGGGGAACTGAAGCTTTCTTT.

The rearrangement links TRBV4-3 to TRBJ1-2, with unresolved D. The CDR3 consists of 16 residues. Germline-derived CDR1 and CDR2 are LGHNA and YSLEER. V was cut by 0 bases and J by 2 bases, with 13 bases left in between. In nucleotides, the CDR3 is TGCGCCAGCAGCCAAGATAAAGGCAGAGGAAACTATGGCTACACCTTC. The encoded protein is CASSQDKGRGNYGYTF.

This clone was counted a single time. V usage is TRBV10-3 and J usage is TRBJ2-1; 9 bases are shared with TRBD2. This CDR3 contains 15 residues. Losses at the gene ends were 4 bases for V and 5 bases for J; bases not matched to a gene: 6. CDR1 and CDR2 from the germline V gene are ENHRY and SYGVKD. The CDR3 nucleotides are TGTGCCATCAGTGCCGGCGGGGGGGCCCACAATGAGCAGTTCTTC. It specifies CAISAGGGAHNEQFF.

This clone was detected once. The chain recombines TRBV5-4 with TRBJ2-5; 9 bases agree with TRBD2. Germline values: CDR1 SGHNT, CDR2 YYREEE (reference sequence). The CDR3 sequence is 16 residues long. V dropped 0 bases and J dropped 5; count of bases not matched to a gene: 8. The CDR3 protein is CASSLVLRGGPETQYF. The CDR3, as DNA: TGTGCCAGCAGCTTGGTTCTGCGGGGGGGCCCTGAGACCCAGTACTTC.

This clone was recorded once. The V call is TRBV10-3, the J call TRBJ1-3; D not certain. Trimming removed 10 bases from V and 3 bases from J, with 19 bases in between. Germline values: CDR1 ENHRY, CDR2 SYGVKD. The CDR3 has 15 residues. The CDR3 DNA follows: TGTGCCACCCAGGCAAATATCGGTAGTGGAAACACCATATATTTT. Translating gives CATQANIGSGNTIYF.

The V and J genes are TRBV4-3 and TRBJ1-2; possible D gene TRBD1, 6 bases. Trimming cost V 4 bases and J 2 bases, with 11 bases left between them. There are 14 residues in the CDR3. Germline assignment: CDR1 LGHNA and CDR2 YSLEER. The CDR3 region has the DNA TGCGCCAGCAGCCCAGATACAGGGAACTATGGCTACACCTTC. Protein product: CASSPDTGNYGYTF.

V and J are TRBV3-1 (or the pseudogene TRBV3-2) and TRBJ2-7; 11 bases agree with TRBD1. CDR1 LGHDT and CDR2 YNNKEL come from the germline V gene (reference sequence). Trimming took 1 base from V and 1 from J; bases not matched to a gene: 0. CDR3 size: 15 residues. As DNA, the CDR3 is TGTGCCAGCAGCCAAGGGGACAGGGGGTCCTACGAGCAGTACTTC. Translating it yields CASSQGDRGSYEQYF.